These T cell receptor beta chains were read from a single sample in a study of T cells in narcolepsy. Here immunoSEQ multiplex PCR was the method, and the copy in TCRdb shows in-frame clones only, minus some. The table includes about 24,000 clones, approximately 85% detected once. Sequencing was done on a sample of CD45RA- memory CD4+ T cells from PBMCs. The receptors were sampled from a human donor with narcolepsy. Both conserved end residues are part of each CDR3. D genes are given only for firm matches. Some rows have no size entry. The others give once, few or many, or a class for an expanded clone.

J: TRBJ2-7
size: once
V: TRBV7-3
D: NA
DNA: TGTGCCAGCAGCTTAGCCAGGGGCGAGCAGTACTTC
CDR3: CASSLARGEQYF

J: TRBJ1-4
size: NA
V: TRBV9
D: NA
DNA: TGTGCCAGCAGCGTAGCTCCCAGGGGCGAAAAACTGTTTTTT
CDR3: CASSVAPRGEKLFF

J: TRBJ2-2
size: NA
V: TRBV6-1
D: NA
DNA: TGTGCCAGCAGTTTACAGGGTACCCTCCCCGGGGAGCTGTTTTTT
CDR3: CASSLQGTLPGELFF

J: TRBJ2-7
size: NA
V: TRBV11-2
D: TRBD1
DNA: TGTGCCAGCAGCCGAGGACAGGGTCATCCCCCCCGGTACTTC
CDR3: CASSRGQGHPPRYF

J: TRBJ1-3
size: NA
V: TRBV2
D: TRBD1
DNA: TGTGCCAGCAGCGGACAGGGGATCTCTGGAAACACCATATATTTT
CDR3: CASSGQGISGNTIYF

J: TRBJ1-3
size: NA
V: TRBV5-1
D: NA
DNA: TGCGCCAGCAGCTTGGCGGGGGGCTTTAACTCTGGAAACACCATATATTTT
CDR3: CASSLAGGFNSGNTIYF

J: TRBJ2-2
size: NA
V: TRBV19
D: TRBD1
DNA: TGTGCCAGTAGATTGACAGGGGACACCGGGGAGCTGTTTTTT
CDR3: CASRLTGDTGELFF

J: TRBJ1-4
size: NA
V: TRBV5-1
D: NA
DNA: TGCGCCAGCAGCGGGTCGGGGGGCAAGACTGAAAAACTGTTTTTT
CDR3: CASSGSGGKTEKLFF

J: TRBJ2-5
size: NA
V: TRBV5-6
D: TRBD2
DNA: TGTGCCAGCAGGTTAGAGGGAGGGCCGTGGGAGACCCAGTACTTC
CDR3: CASRLEGGPWETQYF

J: TRBJ2-7
size: NA
V: TRBV11-1
D: NA
DNA: TGTGCCAGCAGCTTGCAGGGGACCTACGAGCAGTACTTC
CDR3: CASSLQGTYEQYF

J: TRBJ2-1
size: NA
V: TRBV27
D: NA
DNA: TGTGCCAGCAGATCCCGGTCTTCGAACGGAGGCCCCTACAATGAGCAGTTCTTC
CDR3: CASRSRSSNGGPYNEQFF

J: TRBJ1-5
size: NA
V: TRBV15
D: NA
DNA: TGTGCCACTAGCGAGTTTAATCAGCCCCAGCATTTT
CDR3: CATSEFNQPQHF

J: TRBJ2-1
size: NA
V: TRBV20-1
D: NA
DNA: TGCAGTGTACAGGTATACAATGAGCAGTTCTTC
CDR3: CSVQVYNEQFF

J: TRBJ2-6
size: NA
V: TRBV11-3
D: NA
DNA: TGTGCCAGCGGCCGCTCTGGGGCCAACGTCCTGACTTTC
CDR3: CASGRSGANVLTF

J: TRBJ2-1
size: NA
V: TRBV11-2
D: NA
DNA: TGTGCCAGCAGCTTAGAGGGATGGCGGGTAAGCTCCTACAATGAGCAGTTCTTC
CDR3: CASSLEGWRVSSYNEQFF

J: TRBJ2-1
size: NA
V: TRBV4-1
D: TRBD1
DNA: TGCGCCAGCAGCCAAACAGGGGACAACTCCTACAATGAGCAGTTCTTC
CDR3: CASSQTGDNSYNEQFF

J: TRBJ1-2
size: few
V: TRBV5-1
D: NA
DNA: TGCGCCAGCAGCTCACAGGGCAACTATGGCTACACCTTC
CDR3: CASSSQGNYGYTF